The next 24 T cell receptor beta chains were all read from a single sample in a study of CD8+ T cells in alopecia areata. In each case, RNA was isolated and then reverse transcribed into cDNA as the sequencing template. Sequencing used immunoSEQ multiplex PCR; TCRdb keeps in-frame clones, though not all of them. In the table there are fewer than 150,000 clones, roughly four fifths of which are singletons. Regarding treatment: oral pan-JAK inhibitor, 5-10 mg twice daily. Sequenced material: CD8+ T cells sorted from blood, taken at week 4, from a patient treated with tofacitinib. Receptors were obtained from a human donor with alopecia areata.

Only one count was recorded for this clone. The sample carries other DNA sequences with the same CDR3. This chain joins TRBV11-2 and TRBJ2-5; D remains ambiguous. Germline V CDR1 and CDR2: SGHAT, FQNNGV. The ends were cut back, 2 bases at V and 5 bases at J, with 3 bases in the middle. This CDR3 contains 11 residues. CDR3 nucleotides: TGTGCCAGCAGCTTATTGGAGACCCAGTACTTC. Translating gives CASSLLETQYF.

V is TRBV7-9 and J is TRBJ1-2; no firm D call. CDR3 size: 11 residues. CDR1 is SEHNR and CDR2 is FQNEAQ in the germline V gene (reference sequence). The germline V and J ends were trimmed by 5 bases and 8 bases, with 9 bases remaining between them. CDR3 loop: CASSEVEGYTF. The CDR3 DNA sequence: TGTGCCAGCAGCGAGGTTGAAGGCTACACCTTC.

This clone has only one observation. The chain carries TRBV27 and TRBJ2-3; 9 nucleotides agree with TRBD2. There are 15 residues in the CDR3. The germline V gene encodes CDR1 MNHEY and CDR2 SMNVEV (reference sequence). J lost 2 bases, V lost 6 bases, and 6 bases had no gene match. In DNA form, the CDR3 reads TGTGCCAGCAGGATTCTAGCGGGGCACACAGATACGCAGTATTTT. Amino acids: CASRILAGHTDTQYF.

The chain uses TRBV7-9 and TRBJ1-4; D is unclear. Trimming stripped 10 bases from V and 2 bases from J, with 8 bases between. The CDR3 extends over 12 amino acids. The germline CDR1 and CDR2 sequences are SEHNR and FQNEAQ (reference sequence). The CDR3 protein is CANAGTNEKLFF. The CDR3, as DNA: TGTGCCAATGCGGGGACTAATGAAAAACTGTTTTTT.

The chain uses TRBV18 and TRBJ2-1, with TRBD1 as a possible D gene (5 bases). Germline V gives CDR1 KGHSH, CDR2 LQKENI. V dropped 4 bases and J dropped 4 bases, with 17 bases sitting between them. CDR3 length: 16 residues. The CDR3 bases are TGTGCCAGCTCACTTAACTCAGGGCCTGGGTACAATGAGCAGTTCTTC. Translating gives CASSLNSGPGYNEQFF.

J is TRBJ2-5 and V is TRBV7-9; TRBD2 agrees at 9 bases. This CDR3 has 17 residues. Germline CDR1 reads SEHNR; CDR2 reads FQNEAQ (reference sequence). Trimming at V came to 0 bases and at J to 4 bases, leaving 9 bases not matched to a gene. CDR3 sequence reads: CASSLASYLSGGETQYF. CDR3 DNA: TGTGCCAGCAGCTTAGCCTCTTACCTTAGCGGGGGAGAGACCCAGTACTTC.

The rearrangement uses TRBV27 and TRBJ2-7; either TRBD1 or TRBD2 may fit D (5 bases each). Germline CDR1 is MNHEY and CDR2 is SMNVEV (reference sequence). Trimming took off 2 bases at V and 0 bases at J, with 5 bases between the two ends. The CDR3 consists of 13 residues. The CDR3 DNA sequence: TGTGCCAGCAGTTTAGGGGGCTCCTACGAGCAGTACTTC. Encoded protein: CASSLGGSYEQYF.

This chain links TRBV7-9 with TRBJ2-3, with 11 nucleotides matching TRBD2. Looked up from germline, CDR1 is SEHNR and CDR2 is FQNEAQ (reference sequence). The junction had 4 bases not matched to a gene; V was cut back by 1 base and J by 1 base. The CDR3 runs to 17 residues. The CDR3, as DNA: TGTGCCAGCAGCTTAGTAGCGGGGGGGCCGGGCACAGATACGCAGTATTTT. Protein: CASSLVAGGPGTDTQYF.

The chain links TRBV11-1 to TRBJ2-1; 9 bases map to TRBD2. Germline V gives CDR1 SGHAT, CDR2 FQDESV (reference sequence). V lost 1 base to trimming and J lost 4 bases; unmatched junction nucleotides: 5. The CDR3 consists of 16 residues. CDR3 loop: CASSLDQRGVYNEQFF. The DNA of the CDR3 is TGTGCCAGCAGCTTAGATCAGCGGGGGGTTTACAATGAGCAGTTCTTC.

The chain has TRBV5-1 and TRBJ2-3, with TRBD1 identical over 9 bases. CDR3 length: 15 residues. Germline V gene data show CDR1 as SGHRS and CDR2 as YFSETQ. V lost 0 bases and J lost 7; bases outside the gene matches: 6. CDR3 sequence reads: CASSLGPGQGNTQYF. CDR3 bases: TGCGCCAGCAGCTTGGGCCCGGGACAGGGAAATACGCAGTATTTT.

This clone has only one observation. The chain joins TRBV4-2 to TRBJ2-4, with D perhaps assigned TRBD1 or TRBD2 (5 bases each). The germline V and J ends were trimmed by 0 bases and 2 bases, with 14 bases remaining between them. This CDR3 contains 17 residues. CDR1 and CDR2 from the germline V gene are LGHNA and YNFKEQ. CDR3 region: CASSQENEGLSKNIQYF. The CDR3 nucleotides are TGTGCCAGCAGCCAAGAGAACGAGGGGTTATCCAAAAACATTCAGTACTTC.

V is TRBV7-2 and J is TRBJ2-7; D perhaps matches TRBD2 (6 bases). CDR3 length: 14 amino acids. From germline, CDR1 is SGHTA and CDR2 FQGNSA. Trimming pared 5 bases from V and 1 base from J, leaving 12 bases between. The CDR3 is CASSPMGTSYEQYF. CDR3 sequence (DNA): TGTGCCAGCAGCCCAATGGGGACTTCCTACGAGCAGTACTTC.

The V gene is TRBV7-9, the J gene TRBJ1-4, with D perhaps TRBD1 (5 bases). In germline, CDR1 is SEHNR, CDR2 FQNEAQ (reference sequence). This CDR3 has 17 residues. Between the trimmed V and J ends, which lost 4 bases and 4 bases, there was a span of 19 bases. DNA of the CDR3: TGTGCCAGCAGCTCGCGCCGAGAGGGGTGGAATAATGAAAAACTGTTTTTT. It specifies CASSSRREGWNNEKLFF.

The gene calls are TRBV27 and TRBJ1-6; D is perhaps TRBD1 (5 bases). CDR1 is MNHEY, CDR2 SMNVEV, per germline (reference sequence). Trimming cost V 2 bases and J 8 bases, with 16 bases left between them. This CDR3 contains 16 residues. CDR3 sequence reads: CASSLANRLRDSPLHF. DNA of the CDR3: TGTGCCAGCAGTTTAGCCAACAGGTTGAGGGATTCACCCCTCCACTTT.

CDR3 sequence reads: CASSSRRGETQYF. The DNA of the CDR3 is TGTGCCAGCAGCTCCCGCAGGGGAGAGACCCAGTACTTC. V usage is TRBV7-6 and J usage is TRBJ2-5; possibly TRBD1 for D (6 bases). This CDR3 spans 13 amino acids. Germline values: CDR1 SGHVS, CDR2 FNYEAQ. V was trimmed by 4 bases and J by 4 bases, leaving 10 bases between them.

There are a few counts of this clone. V and J are TRBV29-1 and TRBJ2-3; 8 bases are a match to TRBD2. This CDR3 spans 15 amino acids. The V gene end was trimmed by 1 base and the J gene end by 1 base; junction bases not matched to a gene: 4. Germline CDR1 reads SQVTM; CDR2 reads ANQGSEA. The DNA of the CDR3 is TGCAGCGTTGAAGCAACTAGCGGTGGCACAGATACGCAGTATTTT. Its translation is CSVEATSGGTDTQYF.

The chain couples TRBV2 to TRBJ2-7, with D possibly matching TRBD2 (6 bases). V lost 3 bases and J 0 bases, leaving 9 bases between the germline ends. Germline loops: CDR1 SNHLY, CDR2 FYNNEI. The CDR3 sequence is 14 residues long. The CDR3 here is CASSEAGPSYEQYF. The CDR3 region has the DNA TGTGCCAGCAGTGAGGCGGGGCCCTCCTACGAGCAGTACTTC. The full variable domain, its missing parts supplied by reference TRBV2 and TRBJ2-7, is EPEVTQTPSHQVTQMGQEVILRCVPISNHLYFYWYRQILGQKVEFLVSFYNNEISEKSEIFDDQFSVERPDGSNFTLKIRSTKLEDSAMYFCASSEAGPSYEQYFGPGTRLTVT.

The gene calls are TRBV25-1 and TRBJ1-1, with unresolved D. V lost 5 bases, J lost 3 bases, and 10 bases lay in between. The CDR3 is 13 residues long. The germline CDR1 and CDR2 sequences are MGHDK and SYGVNS. As DNA, the CDR3 is TGTGCCAGCAGTTTGATAGGTGACACTGAAGCTTTCTTT. Protein: CASSLIGDTEAFF.

V gene TRBV27 combines with J gene TRBJ2-2; D remains ambiguous. Trimming took off 2 bases at V and 0 bases at J, with 7 bases between the two ends. The CDR3 sequence is 15 residues long. The germline V gene encodes CDR1 MNHEY and CDR2 SMNVEV (reference sequence). CDR3 sequence reads: CASSLPGANTGELFF. In DNA form, the CDR3 reads TGTGCCAGCAGTTTACCTGGGGCGAACACCGGGGAGCTGTTTTTT.

The rearrangement uses TRBV9 and TRBJ1-6; 8 bases align to TRBD1. With 4 bases clipped from V and 4 bases from J, the junction kept 10 bases outside the gene matches. The CDR3 extends over 17 amino acids. Germline V gene lookup returns CDR1 SGDLS and CDR2 YYNGEE. CDR3 sequence reads: CASSSSGQGMYNSPLHF. CDR3 sequence (DNA): TGTGCCAGCAGCTCATCAGGACAGGGAATGTATAATTCACCCCTCCACTTT.

This clone was detected once. The chain combines TRBV2 with TRBJ1-1, with 7 bases identical to TRBD1. The CDR3 extends over 13 amino acids. Unmatched junction bases numbered 5, after V lost 5 bases and J lost 5 bases. Germline-derived CDR1 and CDR2 are SNHLY and FYNNEI. CDR3 sequence reads: CASSTGVGTEAFF. CDR3 DNA: TGTGCCAGCAGTACAGGGGTAGGGACTGAAGCTTTCTTT.

The chain links TRBV19 to TRBJ2-7; 8 bases map to TRBD1. Germline values: CDR1 LNHDA, CDR2 SQIVND (reference sequence). V trimming: 7 bases; J trimming: 0 bases; junction bases outside the gene matches: 5. This CDR3 comprises 14 residues. Written as DNA, the CDR3 is TGTGCCAGTACGGTCGGGACAGGCTCCTACGAGCAGTACTTC. Amino acid sequence: CASTVGTGSYEQYF.

The chain joins TRBV7-2 to TRBJ2-5; D might be TRBD2 (7 bases). V was shortened by 0 bases and J by 5 bases, with 10 bases between the two germline ends. The CDR3 extends over 14 amino acids. Per germline, CDR1 SGHTA and CDR2 FQGNSA. CDR3 bases: TGTGCCAGCAGCTTAGCGGGGGGGCTGGAGACCCAGTACTTC. Encoded protein: CASSLAGGLETQYF.

The J gene is TRBJ2-7, the V gene TRBV6-1, with TRBD1 identical over 7 bases. Germline trimming cut 8 bases from V and 5 bases from J; bases unmatched to any gene: 12. Germline V CDR1 and CDR2: MNHNS, SASEGT. The CDR3 loop spans 14 amino acids. CDR3 DNA sequence: TGTGCCAGCTGGGGGACAGAGCGCCCAGACGAGCAGTACTTC. It codes for CASWGTERPDEQYF.